This T cell receptor (beta chain) was identified in a study of shared clonotypes between healthy human individuals. Germline lookup yields CDR1 GTSNPN and CDR2 SVGIG (reference sequence). Germline trimming cut 2 bases from V and 10 bases from J; bases unmatched to any gene: 13. There are 16 residues in the CDR3. For every subset, genomic DNA was evenly distributed across several immunoSEQ plates. This table comes from immunoSEQ multiplex PCR, and its TCRdb copy is limited to in-frame clones, with some not included. The sample contains a few million clones, 93% of which appear only once. Only CD45RO-negative cells positively selected for CCR7 counted as naive CD8 cells, so terminally differentiated effector memory CD45RA+ cells were excluded. Every one of the donors was a Caucasian adult that lived in Nashville, Tennessee.

Material for sequencing was naive CD8+ T cells from PBMCs. The receptor's source is a man in his late teens or twenties in good health. Some clones in this sample may be carry-over from other donors' samples. This sequence joins TRBV30 and TRBJ2-1; the match to TRBD2 covers 11 bases. The CDR3 sequence is CAWSLGIAGGLVEQFF. In nucleotides, the CDR3 is TGTGCCTGGAGTTTAGGTATAGCGGGAGGGCTTGTGGAGCAGTTCTTC. Full variable domain (remainder filled in from reference TRBV30 and TRBJ2-1): SQTIHQWPATLVQPVGSPLSLECTVEGTSNPNLYWYRQAAGRGLQLLFYSVGIGQISSEVPQNLSASRPQDRQFILSSKKLLLSDSGFYLCAWSLGIAGGLVEQFFGPGTRLTVL.